In its sample, the clone carrying this T cell receptor beta chain was seen many times. Its antigen is as yet unknown. Used for diagnoses were clinical symptoms, serum thyroxine and TRAb, thyroid ultrasound and orbital computed tomography. This specimen comes from a study of T cells in Graves' hyperthyroidism and ophthalmopathy. Turning to the study itself: The initial diagnosis was the point when peripheral blood was collected, ahead of any treatment.

TCR beta CDR3 regions were amplified from RNA transcripts. Using the HTBI primer set, a first-round RT-PCR was run on the TCR CDR3. One entry per CDR3 protein results from TCRdb running MiXCR on the multiplex PCR reads. This table has about 380,000 distinct CDR3 sequences, under 20% appearing once. The CDR3 is 11 amino acids. Germline CDR1 is ENHRY and CDR2 is SYGVKD. V dropped 4 bases and J dropped 4 bases, with 4 bases sitting between them. Study-wide results and limits: Blood samples included most of the expanded thyroid clonotypes exceeding 0.001.

This receptor was taken from a man aged 18 to 30 with Graves' ophthalmopathy. Source material: blood. This chain links TRBV10-3 with TRBJ1-2; no clear D gene. Written as DNA, the CDR3 is TGTGCCATCAGTGTGTCCTATGGCTACACCTTC. This sequence encodes CAISVSYGYTF.